The clone carrying this TCR beta chain was recorded at least ten times. CDR1 LNHDA and CDR2 SQIVND come from the germline V gene (reference sequence). V was pared by 6 bases and J by 6 bases, with 11 bases between. The CDR3 extends over 13 amino acids. The data stem from a study of human T cells and chemical hapten exposure. Time point indicated: patch test 3, about 24 weeks after DPC sensitization. Treatment denoted: therapeutic diphenylcyclopropenone sensitization with weekly scalp DPC. TCRdb reanalysed the RACE reads using MiXCR and keeps one entry per CDR3 protein. The sample includes some 79,000 distinct CDR3 sequences, 9.5% to 14% of them seen just once.

This TCR came from a woman between 45 and 60 years old with alopecia areata. Some clones in this sample may be carry-over from other donors' samples. Sequences were derived from whole blood, sampled in connection with sensitization to the hapten diphenylcyclopropenone (DPC). This chain uses TRBV19 with TRBJ2-2; no clear D. The CDR3 bases are TGTGCCAGTAGCCCGGACCCGGCCGGGGAGCTGTTTTTT. It is translated as CASSPDPAGELFF.